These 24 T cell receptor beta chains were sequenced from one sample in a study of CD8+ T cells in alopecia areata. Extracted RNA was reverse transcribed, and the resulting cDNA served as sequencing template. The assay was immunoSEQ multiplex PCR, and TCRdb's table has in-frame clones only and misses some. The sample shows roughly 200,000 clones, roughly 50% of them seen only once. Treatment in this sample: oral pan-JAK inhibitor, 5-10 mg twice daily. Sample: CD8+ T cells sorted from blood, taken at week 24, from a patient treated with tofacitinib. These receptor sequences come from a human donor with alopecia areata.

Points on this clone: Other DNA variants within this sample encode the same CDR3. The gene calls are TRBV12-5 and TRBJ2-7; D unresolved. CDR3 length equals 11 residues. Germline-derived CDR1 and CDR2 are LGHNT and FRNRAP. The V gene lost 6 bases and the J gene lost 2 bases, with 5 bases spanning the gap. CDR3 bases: TGTGCTAGTGGCTTAGCCTACGAGCAGTACTTC. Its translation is CASGLAYEQYF. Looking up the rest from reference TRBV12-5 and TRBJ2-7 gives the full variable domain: DARVTQTPRHKVTEMGQEVTMRCQPILGHNTVFWYRQTMMQGLELLAYFRNRAPLDDSGMPKDRFSAEMPDATLATLKIQPSEPRDSAVYFCASGLAYEQYFGPGTRLTVT.

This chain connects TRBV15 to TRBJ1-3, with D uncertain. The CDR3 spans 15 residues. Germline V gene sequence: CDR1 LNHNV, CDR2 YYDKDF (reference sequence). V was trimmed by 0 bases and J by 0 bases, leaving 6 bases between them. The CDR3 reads CATSRDRDSGNTIYF. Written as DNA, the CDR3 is TGTGCCACCAGCAGAGATAGGGACTCTGGAAACACCATATATTTT.

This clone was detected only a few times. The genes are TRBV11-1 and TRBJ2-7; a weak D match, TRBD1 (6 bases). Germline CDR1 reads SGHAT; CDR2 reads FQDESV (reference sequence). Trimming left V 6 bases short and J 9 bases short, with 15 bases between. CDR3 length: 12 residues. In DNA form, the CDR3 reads TGTGCCAGCAGTCTAACAGGGAAGGTGCAGTACTTC. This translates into CASSLTGKVQYF.

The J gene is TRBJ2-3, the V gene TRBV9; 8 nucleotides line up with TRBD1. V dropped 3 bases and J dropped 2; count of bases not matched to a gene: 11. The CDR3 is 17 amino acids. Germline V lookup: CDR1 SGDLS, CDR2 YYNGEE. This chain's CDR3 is CASSAGTGQGLTDTQYF. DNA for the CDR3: TGTGCCAGCAGCGCCGGAACTGGACAGGGCCTCACAGATACGCAGTATTTT.

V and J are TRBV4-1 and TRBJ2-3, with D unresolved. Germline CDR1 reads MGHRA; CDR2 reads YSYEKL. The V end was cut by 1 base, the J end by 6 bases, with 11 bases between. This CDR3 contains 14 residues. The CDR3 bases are TGCGCCAGCAGCCAAGGGGTAGCCGCGGATACGCAGTATTTT. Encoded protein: CASSQGVAADTQYF.

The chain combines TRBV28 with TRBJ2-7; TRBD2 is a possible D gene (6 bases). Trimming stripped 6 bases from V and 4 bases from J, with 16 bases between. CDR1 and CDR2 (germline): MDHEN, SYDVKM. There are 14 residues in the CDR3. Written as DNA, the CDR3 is TGTGCCAGCAGAACCCCGGGGAGGTCGTACGAGCAGTACTTC. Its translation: CASRTPGRSYEQYF.

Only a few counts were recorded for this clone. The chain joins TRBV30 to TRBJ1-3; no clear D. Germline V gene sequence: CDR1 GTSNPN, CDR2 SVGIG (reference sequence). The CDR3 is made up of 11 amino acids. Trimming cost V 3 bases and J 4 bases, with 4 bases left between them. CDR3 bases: TGTGCCTGGAGCGAAGGAAACACCATATATTTT. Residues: CAWSEGNTIYF.

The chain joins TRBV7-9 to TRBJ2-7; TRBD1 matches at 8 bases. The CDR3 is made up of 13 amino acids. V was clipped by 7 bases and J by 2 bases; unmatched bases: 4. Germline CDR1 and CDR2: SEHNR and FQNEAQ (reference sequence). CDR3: CASTDRGPYEQYF. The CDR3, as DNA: TGTGCCAGCACAGACAGGGGACCCTACGAGCAGTACTTC.

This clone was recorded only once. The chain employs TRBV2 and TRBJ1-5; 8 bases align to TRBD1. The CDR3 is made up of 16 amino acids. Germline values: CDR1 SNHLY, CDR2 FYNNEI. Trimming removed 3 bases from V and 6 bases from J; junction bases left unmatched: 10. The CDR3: CASSDPRDRRRQPQHF. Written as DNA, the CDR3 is TGTGCCAGCAGTGACCCCCGGGACAGGAGGCGTCAGCCCCAGCATTTT.

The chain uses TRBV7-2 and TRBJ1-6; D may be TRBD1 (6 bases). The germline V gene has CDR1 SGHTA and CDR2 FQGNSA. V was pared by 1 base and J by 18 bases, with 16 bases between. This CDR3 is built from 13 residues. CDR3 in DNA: TGTGCCAGCAGCTTAGGGTGGCGGGGGACATCCCACTTT. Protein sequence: CASSLGWRGTSHF.

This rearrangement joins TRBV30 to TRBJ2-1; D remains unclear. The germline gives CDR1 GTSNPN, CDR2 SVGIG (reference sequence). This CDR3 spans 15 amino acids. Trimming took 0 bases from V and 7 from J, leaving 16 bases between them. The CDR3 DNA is TGTGCCTGGAGTGTAACCGGGCATAGGTATAATGAGCAGTTCTTC. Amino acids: CAWSVTGHRYNEQFF.

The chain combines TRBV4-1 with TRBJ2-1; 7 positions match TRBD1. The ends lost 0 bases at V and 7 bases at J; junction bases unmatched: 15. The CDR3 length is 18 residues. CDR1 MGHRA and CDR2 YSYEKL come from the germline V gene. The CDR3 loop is CASSQERGQGELVNEQFF. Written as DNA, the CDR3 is TGCGCCAGCAGCCAAGAAAGGGGGCAGGGTGAATTAGTGAATGAGCAGTTCTTC.

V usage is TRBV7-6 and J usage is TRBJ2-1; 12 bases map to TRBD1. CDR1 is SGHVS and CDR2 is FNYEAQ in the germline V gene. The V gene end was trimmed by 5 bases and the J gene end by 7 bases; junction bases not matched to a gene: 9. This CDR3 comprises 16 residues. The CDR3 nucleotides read TGTGCCAGCAGCCTCACGGGACAGGGGGCGGTGAATGAGCAGTTCTTC. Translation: CASSLTGQGAVNEQFF.

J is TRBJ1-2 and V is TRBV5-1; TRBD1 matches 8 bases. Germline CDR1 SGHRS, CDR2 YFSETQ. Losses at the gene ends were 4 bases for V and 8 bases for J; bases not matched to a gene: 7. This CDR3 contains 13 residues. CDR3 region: CASSGTGGIGYTF. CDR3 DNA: TGCGCCAGCAGCGGAACAGGGGGGATAGGCTACACCTTC.

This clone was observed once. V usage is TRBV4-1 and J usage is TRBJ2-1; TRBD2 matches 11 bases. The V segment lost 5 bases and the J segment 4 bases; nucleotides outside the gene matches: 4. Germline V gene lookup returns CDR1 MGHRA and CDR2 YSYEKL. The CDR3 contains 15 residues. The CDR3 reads CASSSIAGGYNEQFF. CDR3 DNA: TGCGCCAGCAGCTCGATAGCGGGAGGGTACAATGAGCAGTTCTTC.

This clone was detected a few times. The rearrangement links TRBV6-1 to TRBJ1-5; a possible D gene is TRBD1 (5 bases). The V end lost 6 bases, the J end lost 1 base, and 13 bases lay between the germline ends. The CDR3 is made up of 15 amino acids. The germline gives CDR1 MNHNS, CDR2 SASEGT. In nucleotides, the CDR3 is TGTGCCAGCAGCCCCGGGGGGATGAGCAATCAGCCCCAGCATTTT. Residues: CASSPGGMSNQPQHF.

In nucleotides, the CDR3 is TGTGCCAGCTCAGAGATAGTAGCCTCCTACGAGCAGTACTTC. Encoded protein: CASSEIVASYEQYF. The chain recombines TRBV18 with TRBJ2-7, with no clear D. CDR1 is KGHSH and CDR2 is LQKENI in the germline V gene. The V end was cut by 5 bases, the J end by 0 bases, with 11 bases between. This CDR3 has 14 amino acids.

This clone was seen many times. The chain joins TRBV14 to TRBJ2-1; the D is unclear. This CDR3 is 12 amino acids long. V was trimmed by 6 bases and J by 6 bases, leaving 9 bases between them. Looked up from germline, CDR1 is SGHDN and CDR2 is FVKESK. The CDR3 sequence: CASRSISNEQFF. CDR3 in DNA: TGTGCCAGCAGATCGATATCCAATGAGCAGTTCTTC.

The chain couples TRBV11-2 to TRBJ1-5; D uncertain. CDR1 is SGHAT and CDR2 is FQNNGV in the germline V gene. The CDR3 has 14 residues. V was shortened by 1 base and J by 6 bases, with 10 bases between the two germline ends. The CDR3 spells CASSLGSGSQPQHF. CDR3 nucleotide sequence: TGTGCCAGCAGCTTAGGGTCAGGATCTCAGCCCCAGCATTTT.

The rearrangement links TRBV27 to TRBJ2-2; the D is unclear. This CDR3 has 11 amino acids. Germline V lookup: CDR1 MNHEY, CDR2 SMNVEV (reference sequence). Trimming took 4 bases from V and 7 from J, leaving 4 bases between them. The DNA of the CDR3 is TGTGCCAGCAGTTCGGGCGGGGAGCTGTTTTTT. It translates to CASSSGGELFF.

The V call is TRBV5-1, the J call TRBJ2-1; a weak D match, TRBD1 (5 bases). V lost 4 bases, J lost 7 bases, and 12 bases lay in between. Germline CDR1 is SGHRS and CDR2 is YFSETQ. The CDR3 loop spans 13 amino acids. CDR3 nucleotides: TGCGCCAGCAGCCCCCCCAGGGTGAATGAGCAGTTCTTC. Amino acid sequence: CASSPPRVNEQFF.

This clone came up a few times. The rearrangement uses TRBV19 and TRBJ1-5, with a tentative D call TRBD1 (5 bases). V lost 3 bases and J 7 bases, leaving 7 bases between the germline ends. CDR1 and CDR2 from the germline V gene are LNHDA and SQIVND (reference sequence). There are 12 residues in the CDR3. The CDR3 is CASSMRGQPQHF. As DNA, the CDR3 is TGTGCCAGTAGTATGAGGGGCCAGCCCCAGCATTTT. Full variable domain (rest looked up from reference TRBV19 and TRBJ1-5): DGGITQSPKYLFRKEGQNVTLSCEQNLNHDAMYWYRQDPGQGLRLIYYSQIVNDFQKGDIAEGYSVSREKKESFPLTVTSAQKNPTAFYLCASSMRGQPQHFGDGTRLSIL.

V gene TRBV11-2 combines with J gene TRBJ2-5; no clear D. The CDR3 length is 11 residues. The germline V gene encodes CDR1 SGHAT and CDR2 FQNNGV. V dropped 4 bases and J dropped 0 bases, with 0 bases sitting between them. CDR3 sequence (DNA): TGTGCCAGCAGCTACCAAGAGACCCAGTACTTC. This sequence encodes CASSYQETQYF.

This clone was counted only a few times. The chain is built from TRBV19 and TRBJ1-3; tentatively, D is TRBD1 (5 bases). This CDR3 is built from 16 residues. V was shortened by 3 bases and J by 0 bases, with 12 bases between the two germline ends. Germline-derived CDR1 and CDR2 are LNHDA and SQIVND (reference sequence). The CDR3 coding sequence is TGTGCCAGTAGTATTCCGGGACTCTCCTCTGGAAACACCATATATTTT. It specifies CASSIPGLSSGNTIYF.